This T cell receptor (beta chain) was profiled in a study of regulatory T cells in long-lasting Graves disease. This clonotype has ten or more counts. Its antigen is unidentified. To make TCR beta libraries, researchers used iRepertoire HTBI primers and Arm-PCR of CDR3 regions. In TCRdb, the multiplex PCR reads were re-called with MiXCR into one record per CDR3 protein. The repertoire holds about 440,000 distinct CDR3 sequences, less than 20% seen once, with roughly 23% in the top ten. Findings and caveats of the study: Investigators studied peripheral blood only, not thyroid tissue.

This sample's time point: newly diagnosed GD, antithyroid drugs for less than 3 months. Making the TCR library involved RNA that had been extracted from PBMCs. This CDR3 comprises 16 residues. The V end lost 4 bases, the J end lost 8 bases, and 21 bases lay between the germline ends. Looked up from germline, CDR1 is SGHRS and CDR2 is YFSETQ. The sample was also reused in another study, on T cells in Graves' hyperthyroidism and ophthalmopathy. From that study: The blood repertoire included most of the expanded thyroid clonotypes above 0.001.

This rearrangement joins TRBV5-1 to TRBJ1-4; a possible D gene is TRBD1 (5 bases). The clonotype was recovered from a woman younger than 30 with Graves disease. Specimen: peripheral blood mononuclear cells (PBMCs), collected at new diagnosis, from a patient treated with antithyroid drugs. For the CDR3, the DNA is TGCGCCAGCAGCCGCGAACTGGACAAGGGAAGGGAAAAACTGTTTTTT. Translation: CASSRELDKGREKLFF.